This passage covers 20 T cell receptor beta chains from one sample sequenced in a study of blood T cells in healthy people across ages. The use of a sample-barcoded 5' primer and a J-beta primer mix characterized a second PCR of about 7 to 12 cycles. TCRdb processed the 5' RACE reads anew with MiXCR; each CDR3 protein has one entry. Of approximately 1,000,000 distinct CDR3 sequences in the sample, over 35% were seen once. Sequencing was done on a sample of blood. These receptors were taken from a woman aged 55-70 years in good health.

This clonotype has just a few counts. The V gene is TRBV5-1, the J gene TRBJ2-4; D is undetermined. V gave up 1 base and J gave up 0 bases, with 14 bases separating them. CDR1 is SGHRS, CDR2 YFSETQ, per germline. The CDR3 length is 17 residues. This CDR3 is CASSLPAGLGAKNIQYF. The CDR3 DNA reads TGCGCCAGCAGCTTGCCGGCAGGCCTTGGAGCCAAAAACATTCAGTACTTC.

This clonotype has just a few counts. The rearrangement joins TRBV5-1 to TRBJ1-1; weak D call: TRBD1 (5 bases). V dropped 4 bases and J dropped 5 bases, with 15 bases sitting between them. The germline V gene has CDR1 SGHRS and CDR2 YFSETQ. There are 14 residues in the CDR3. Written as DNA, the CDR3 is TGCGCCAGCAGCGCCTCCGGGGGGAATACTGAAGCTTTCTTT. Its protein is CASSASGGNTEAFF. The full variable domain, in which reference TRBV5-1 and TRBJ1-1 provide the parts outside the CDR3, is KAGVTQTPRYLIKTRGQQVTLSCSPISGHRSVSWYQQTPGQGLQFLFEYFSETQRNKGNFPGRFSGRQFSNSRSEMNVSTLELGDSALYLCASSASGGNTEAFFGQGTRLTVV.

Only a few counts were recorded for this clonotype. V usage is TRBV5-5 and J usage is TRBJ2-7; D ambiguous. Germline V lookup: CDR1 SGHKS, CDR2 YYEKEE (reference sequence). The V and J ends lost 0 bases and 3 bases respectively, with 10 bases between them. The CDR3 runs 14 residues. The CDR3 DNA follows: TGTGCCAGCAGCTTGGTCCTACTTGGCTACGAGCAGTACTTC. Its protein product is CASSLVLLGYEQYF.

This clonotype has only a few counts. The chain is built from TRBV7-9 and TRBJ2-7; 9 bases are a match to TRBD1. CDR1 is SEHNR and CDR2 is FQNEAQ in the germline V gene (reference sequence). The V gene end was trimmed by 7 bases and the J gene end by 7 bases; junction bases not matched to a gene: 11. The CDR3 is made up of 14 amino acids. CDR3 nucleotides: TGTGCCAGCAACGTTCAGGGGGGGACAGGGGAGCAGTACTTC. Translated: CASNVQGGTGEQYF.

This clonotype was counted between two and nine times. CDR3: CASSLFPAGAYEQYF. The CDR3 nucleotides are TGTGCCAGCAGCTTATTCCCAGCGGGGGCCTACGAGCAGTACTTC. V is TRBV7-3 and J is TRBJ2-7; 8 bases are a match to TRBD2. The CDR3 is made up of 15 amino acids. The trim removed 2 bases at V and 2 bases at J, leaving 5 bases unmatched. Germline V gene lookup returns CDR1 SGHTA and CDR2 FQGTGA.

This chain links TRBV5-1 with TRBJ2-7; D possibly corresponds to TRBD1 (6 bases). The assigned J gene may be wrong: the sequence end matches TRBJ2-5 better. This CDR3 spans 15 amino acids. Germline V lookup: CDR1 SGHRS, CDR2 YFSETQ. CDR3 in DNA: TGCGCCAGCAGCTTGGATCCAGGGGATGGGGAGACCCAGTACTTC. It translates to CASSLDPGDGETQYF.

The chain uses TRBV2 and TRBJ1-2; tentatively, D is TRBD1 (6 bases). The V end lost 7 bases, the J end lost 4 bases, and 10 bases lay between the germline ends. There are 12 residues in the CDR3. Germline V CDR1 and CDR2: SNHLY, FYNNEI. CDR3 sequence: CASNTGIYGYTF. CDR3 nucleotide sequence: TGTGCCAGCAATACAGGGATCTATGGCTACACCTTC.

In its sample, this clonotype was seen once. V gene TRBV12-3 or TRBV12-4 combines with J gene TRBJ2-2, with D tentatively TRBD1 (5 bases). The CDR3 loop spans 15 amino acids. Trimming stripped 10 bases from V and 0 bases from J, with 15 bases between. The CDR3 region has the DNA TGTGCCACCCGCCCGGACAAATCGAACACCGGGGAGCTGTTTTTT. Protein: CATRPDKSNTGELFF.

The chain links TRBV7-9 to TRBJ1-4; 9 bases match TRBD1. The J segment lost 13 bases and the V segment lost 4 bases, leaving 13 bases of the junction unmatched. The CDR3 length is 15 residues. Per germline, CDR1 SEHNR and CDR2 FQNEAQ (reference sequence). This CDR3 is CASSWGQGVDPGLFF. CDR3 nucleotide sequence: TGTGCCAGCAGCTGGGGACAGGGAGTAGATCCTGGACTGTTTTTT.

CDR3 sequence: CASRSRGSPSTDTQYF. CDR3 sequence (DNA): TGTGCCAGCAGGTCTCGCGGGAGCCCTAGCACAGATACGCAGTATTTT. The chain uses TRBV6-6 and TRBJ2-3; TRBD2 agrees at 7 bases. The CDR3 spans 16 residues. Trimming took 6 bases from V and 0 from J; bases not matched to a gene: 9. Germline CDR1 reads MNHNY; CDR2 reads SVGAGI (reference sequence).

The sample holds a few counts of this clonotype. The chain recombines TRBV4-1 with TRBJ2-3; no definite D call. The V gene lost 4 bases and the J gene lost 3 bases, with 11 bases spanning the gap. The CDR3 is 14 amino acids. Germline V gene data show CDR1 as MGHRA and CDR2 as YSYEKL. For the CDR3, the DNA is TGCGCCAGCAGCCCTTACCCCAGGACAGATACGCAGTATTTT. Translation gives CASSPYPRTDTQYF.

This chain links TRBV20-1 with TRBJ1-1; TRBD1 is a possible D gene (6 bases). Germline V gene sequence: CDR1 DFQATT, CDR2 SNEGSKA (reference sequence). The ends were cut back, 5 bases at V and 4 bases at J, with 20 bases in the middle. This CDR3 has 15 amino acids. CDR3 DNA: TGCAGTGCTCAGAGGGGGACTTTTTTGGGCACTGAAGCTTTCTTT. Its protein product is CSAQRGTFLGTEAFF.

This clonotype was detected many times. J is TRBJ2-7 and V is TRBV20-1, with D perhaps matching TRBD2 (6 bases). V was cut by 3 bases and J by 12 bases, with 27 bases left in between. The CDR3 runs 15 residues. The germline V gene encodes CDR1 DFQATT and CDR2 SNEGSKA (reference sequence). CDR3 sequence (DNA): TGCAGTGCTAGGGGGTTAAGTAGAGGAGCGGGCATCGGGTACTTC. The encoded protein is CSARGLSRGAGIGYF.

The chain employs TRBV7-2 and TRBJ2-1; 9 bases align to TRBD2. This CDR3 region has 15 residues. V shed 8 bases, J shed 8 bases, and the junction held 13 bases outside the gene matches. Germline V gives CDR1 SGHTA, CDR2 FQGNSA. The CDR3 DNA reads as TGTGCCAGCCGTTACGGTAGCGGGAGAAGGGATGAGCAGTTCTTC. Translating gives CASRYGSGRRDEQFF.

This chain joins TRBV2 and TRBJ2-7; weak D call: TRBD1 (6 bases). With 8 bases removed from V and 2 bases from J, the gap between germline ends came to 19 bases. CDR1 is SNHLY, CDR2 FYNNEI, per germline. The CDR3 is 15 residues long. CDR3 region: CASEPQGTETYEQYF. The CDR3 DNA reads as TGTGCCAGCGAACCCCAGGGGACGGAGACCTACGAGCAGTACTTC.

Comments on this clonotype: At one boundary the junction diverges from the germline segment, which might be a read error. This rearrangement joins TRBV9 to TRBJ2-4; D is tentatively TRBD1 or TRBD2 (5 bases each). The CDR3 totals 14 residues. Germline CDR1 reads SGDLS; CDR2 reads YYNGEE. The CDR3 loop reads CANSPRDPENIQYF. CDR3 DNA: TGTGCCAACAGCCCCCGGGACCCCGAGAACATTCAGTACTTC. The full variable domain, in which reference TRBV9 and TRBJ2-4 provide the parts outside the CDR3, is DSGVTQTPKHLITATGQRVTLRCSPRSGDLSVYWYQQSLDQGLQFLIQYYNGEERAKGNILERFSAQQFPDLHSELNLSSLELGDSALYFCANSPRDPENIQYFGAGTRLSVL.

The chain couples TRBV29-1 to TRBJ2-1, with 13 positions matching TRBD2. The CDR3 runs 20 residues. The trim removed 0 bases at V and 3 bases at J, leaving 14 bases unmatched. Looked up from germline, CDR1 is SQVTM and CDR2 is ANQGSEA. The CDR3 region has the DNA TGCAGCGTTGAAGATCTTGTGGACCCGACTAGCGGGGGGATCTACAATGAGCAGTTCTTC. As protein: CSVEDLVDPTSGGIYNEQFF.

This rearrangement joins TRBV11-2 to TRBJ2-7; TRBD2 might be the D (6 bases). V was trimmed by 5 bases and J by 7 bases, leaving 18 bases between them. CDR3 length: 14 amino acids. Germline V gives CDR1 SGHAT, CDR2 FQNNGV. CDR3 coding DNA: TGTGCCAGCAGCCCCGTAGCGGAGTACAATGAGCAGTACTTC. This codes for CASSPVAEYNEQYF.

CDR3 in amino acids: CASSEFSGHPNYGYTF. DNA of the CDR3: TGTGCCAGCAGTGAATTCTCGGGACACCCTAACTATGGCTACACCTTC. The chain couples TRBV25-1 to TRBJ1-2, with D perhaps matching TRBD1 (6 bases). Trimming left V 1 base short and J 0 bases short, with 12 bases between. CDR1 and CDR2 (germline): MGHDK, SYGVNS. The CDR3 runs to 16 residues.

This clonotype was observed a handful of times. This rearrangement joins TRBV3-1 to TRBJ2-6; D uncertain. Trimming took off 2 bases at V and 3 bases at J, with 8 bases between the two ends. The germline gives CDR1 LGHDT, CDR2 YNNKEL (reference sequence). There are 15 residues in the CDR3. CDR3 residues: CASSQPPGGANVLTF. The CDR3 region has the DNA TGTGCCAGCAGCCAACCGCCGGGTGGGGCCAACGTCCTGACTTTC.